This T cell receptor beta chain originates from a study of cytomegalovirus exposure and HLA in healthy donors (dated by TCRdb to 2017 to 2019). As for the study more broadly: An earlier analysis of 587 of the donors reported over 250 Gb of sequence data and 90 million to 120 million unique TCR beta sequences obtained from some 200 million T cells. Among the roughly 390 genotyped donors, around 79% belonged to the genetic ancestry cluster associated with self-reported Caucasian donors. Among 350 to 400 genotyped donors of the cohort, an average of 235,054 unique TCR beta nucleotide sequences were sequenced per donor, around 18% of them non-productive. HLA typing covered class I and class II loci at four-digit resolution. To study patterns of TCR occurrence, a later analysis re-analyzed previously published TCR beta repertoires from 666 donors and added high-resolution HLA genotyping. In a later genetic analysis, genome-wide SNP genotypes for about 55% of the roughly 700 donors were used, and that subset was treated as a discovery cohort. High-throughput TCR immunosequencing, statistical association of individual TCRs with disease status, and machine learning were combined to predict cytomegalovirus infection status. Because of strong linkage in the cohort, roughly 5 DR-DQ haplotypes were treated as single units for association and clustering. Along with the approximately 600-subject first cohort, a separate validation cohort of around 110 different subjects was used. The aim of the study was to test whether cataloging public T cell receptors could identify signatures of past pathogen exposure. Typing coverage varied by locus: roughly 629-630 donors for A, B, C, DRB1 and DQB1; more than 500 for DQA1; about 600 for DPA1; approximately 490 for DPB1. Every repertoire in the discovery cohort had been generated on one and the same sequencing platform. An earlier analysis of around 580 of the donors used high-throughput TCR beta sequencing to judge whether each TCR beta V gene segment behaved as functional or pseudogenic. Rather than drawing on any new phenotypic data, the later analysis identified candidate immune exposures from TCR beta sequences and the way those sequences occurred across donors. The study profiled the T cell repertoires of fewer than 850 subjects by immunosequencing and related them to cytomegalovirus serostatus. Alongside the repertoire data, information on donor age, sex, ethnicity and CMV serostatus was compiled. About 280 gigabases of sequencing data and 70 million to 85 million unique TCR sequences were included in an early release covering roughly 700 HLA-typed donors.

Worth noting for this clone: Its antigen is still unknown. There are no base qualities to consult, and no much larger clone falls within one base.

The cohort consisted of 600 or so healthy bone marrow donors. Cohort members were all nominally healthy when sampled, although unrecorded immune exposures were likely present. The donor tested CMV seronegative and was one of the 352 seronegative cohort members. A peripheral blood sample was provided by each donor, and peripheral blood mononuclear cells were used for TCR beta sequencing. Genomic DNA was extracted from the blood cell samples with the Qiagen DNeasy Blood Extraction Kit. Broader findings and caveats from the paper: CMV serostatus was the only immune exposure information available for the cohort. The earlier analysis of some 560 of the donors excluded fewer than 20 rarely observed V segments, including chromosome 9 orphons, because counts were too low. The sequencing pipeline was judged likely to have produced a cluster of highly shared sequence variants as a technical artifact. According to a later analysis, most CMV-associated TCR beta chains appeared to be HLA-restricted, and the HLA associations seemed to be driven largely by CMV exposure. This cohort had only TCR beta chains sequenced, and the lack of alpha or paired-chain data limited which features could be detected. The authors suggested that the approach could potentially be extended to other disease states and immunological phenotypes. Because the 87-base-pair reads could not distinguish some IMGT-functional V segments, including TRBV6-2 and TRBV6-3, those segments were excluded. A further reported finding was that TCR beta sequences accurately predicted the HLA-A and HLA-B alleles for most subjects in the first cohort. In both the original and validation cohorts, the classifier was reported to diagnose cytomegalovirus status with high specificity and sensitivity. At a false discovery rate of 0.05, a later analysis linked 16,951 TCR beta sequences to specific HLA alleles. When HLA alleles, especially DR and DQ, strongly co-occurred, attributing TCR associations to individual alleles was difficult. Correlated functional status among segregating V segments might be attributable to linkage disequilibrium, but an unknown experimental factor could not be ruled out. Sequencing depth was assumed to be roughly uniform across donors in the presence/absence analyses, though that assumption may not hold. In vitro tests confirmed that three of the cytomegalovirus-associated TCR beta chains recognize cytomegalovirus antigens. Because HLA typing was unavailable for some donors at each locus, only the typed subset was used in association tests. According to a later genetic analysis, donors in an Asian-associated ancestry cluster had fewer N-insertions in productive TCRs than the roughly 670-donor mean. A later analysis found that HLA-associated TCR beta chains were more clonally expanded and had lower generation probabilities than equally common non-associated chains. A later analysis reported that several top co-occurrence clusters appeared linked to parvovirus B19, influenza, CMV and Epstein-Barr virus. An association between a missense DCLRE1C variant and V-gene and J-gene trimming of TCR beta chains was found in a later genetic analysis and replicated in an independent cohort. In the study, about 150 TCR beta chains were listed as associated with cytomegalovirus. In a later analysis, TCR association rates were found to vary across HLA loci, with the most associated TCRs seen for DRB1 alleles and the fewest for HLA-C alleles. An earlier analysis of around 540 of the donors showed that most TCR beta V segments appeared in productive rearrangements either about 90% or about 30% of the time, which broadly matched IMGT annotations. Most TCR sequences were observed very rarely across donors, whereas some public TCRs were present in many individuals.

Libraries were prepared through the immunoSEQ multiplex PCR assay. For the multiplex PCR, a mixture combining 60 forward primers for TCR Vbeta segments and 13 reverse primers for TCR Jbeta segments was used. The CDR3 region of rearranged TCR beta genes was amplified from genomic DNA with a multiplex PCR assay. The amplified TCR beta libraries were sequenced on the Illumina HiSeq System as 87-base-pair reads. Under the source paper's analysis protocol: In a later analysis, about 80 million unique TCR beta chains were counted across the 500 to 700 repertoires, and roughly 10 million of these chains were shared by at least two donors. To remove PCR and sequencing errors, raw reads were error-corrected and collapsed into unique sequences using a nearest-neighbor algorithm that merged closely related sequences. CDR3 sequences were aligned to IMGT reference sequences to assign V, D and J gene segments. For a sequence to be retained, a match of at least six nucleotides was required to both a V gene segment and a J gene segment. A rearrangement was called productive if the CDR3 had no stop codons and remained in frame with V and J, and every other rearrangement was called non-productive. Following IMGT convention, CDR3 was defined as the stretch from the second conserved V-encoded cysteine to the conserved J-encoded phenylalanine. Sequences without an unambiguous match to a single V gene segment were excluded from the earlier analysis of almost 600 of the donors. An earlier analysis of over 450 of the donors classified V segments as functional when productive rearrangements were above 56.7% and as segregating when the standard deviation between donors was above 5%. A statistical classification framework was built for diagnosing cytomegalovirus status from the catalog of TCR beta chain sequences. A later analysis assigned V and J genes by comparing TCR nucleotide sequences with IMGT/GENE-DB human TR gene sequences. The TCRdist pipeline was used in a later analysis to assign CDR3 sequences and most-parsimonious VDJ recombination scenarios. A later analysis defined each TCR beta chain by its CDR3 amino acid sequence plus V-gene family, and excluded reads lacking a unique V-gene family. A later analysis removed several hundred highly shared, low-generation-probability nucleotide sequences to deal with suspected cross-contamination and a sequencing artifact. In a later analysis, a clonal expansion index was calculated for each public chain from normalized within-repertoire ranks of inferred template counts. Generation probabilities in a later analysis came from a VDJ recombination model fitted to out-of-frame rearrangements, and those results were checked against IGoR. In a later analysis, TCR-TCR, TCR-HLA and TCR-CMV co-occurrence was scored with hypergeometric tests, and a repertoire-size bias correction was applied to TCR pairs. False discovery rates were estimated in a later analysis by permuting HLA or CMV assignments 20 times. A later analysis grouped co-occurring TCRs with DBSCAN, adding TCRdist sequence similarity when clustering within HLA-allele-positive subsets. For co-occurrence clustering, repertoires with fewer than 30,000 or more than 120,000 public chains were excluded, along with a handful of repertoires with anomalous nucleotide sharing. As stored in TCRdb, this immuneACCESS dataset retains in-frame rearrangements with V and J assigned. A fraction of the clones does not appear; measured against another copy, unresolved V genes explain less than half of the discrepancy, and the remainder lacks a known reason. V, J and clone size were drawn from that table, and D and trimming were deduced from the DNA. The sample data list approximately 140,000 clones, and 60% to 80% of these were observed just once. The top ten hold about 5% of the sample.

The CDR3, from cysteine to phenylalanine, totals 16 residues. The CDR3 DNA has 48 bases and is translated from base 1. Trimmed from V: 2 bases; trimmed from J: 5 bases; junction bases lacking a gene match: 11. Per the germline V gene, SGHVT is the CDR1 and SQSDAQ is the CDR2. The receptor chain draws on TRBV7-4 and TRBJ2-5, with TRBD2 matching 7 junction bases. This sequence was found in a male donor in good health and CMV-seronegative. What was sequenced was PBMCs. The base sequence is TGTGCCAGCAGCTTATGCCGCCAGCGGGAAGGGGAGACCCAGTACTTC. Translated, it gives CASSLCRQREGETQYF.